This TCR beta chain was identified in a study of T cells after yellow fever vaccination. General study results and limits: Abundant contaminating clonotypes from the bulk population could appear in FACS-sorted repertoires. Although most clonotypes did not, a small share appeared in both CD4 and CD8 compartments. Faster peaking, at day 5 versus 15, marked a secondary response that was weaker. Subsequent to the booster, the majority of primary-vaccination clones reappeared (under 98% CD4, 85% to 90% CD8).

CDR1 and CDR2 (germline): LNHDA, SQIVND (reference sequence). The CDR3 length is 15 residues. V gave up 3 bases and J gave up 5 bases; unmatched junction bases: 9. This clonotype was observed a few times. The antigen is unknown. TCRdb reprocessed the 5' RACE reads with MiXCR, giving one entry per CDR3 protein. The sample includes some 670,000 distinct CDR3 sequences, 10% to 15% of them seen just once. Sequencing used PBMCs, obtained on the day of the yellow fever booster vaccination. This clonotype was obtained from a man aged 25-45 years who received the YFV17D yellow fever vaccine. J is TRBJ2-7 and V is TRBV19; 8 bases are a match to TRBD2. CDR3 nucleotide sequence: TGTGCCAGTAGTATTGGGGGACTAGTTGTCAACGAGCAGTACTTC. Amino acids: CASSIGGLVVNEQYF.